This T cell receptor beta chain was recorded in a study of blood T cells in healthy people across ages. Study-level points and caveats: Roughly linearly, TCR beta diversity per million T cells fell as age increased. When one million T cells were used, diversity estimates were thought to be underestimates.

Remarks on this clonotype: Its matching antigen is unknown.

Combining a sample-barcoded 5' primer with a J-beta primer mix, a second PCR ran for 7 to 11 cycles. With 12 random nucleotides, a template-switch adaptor tagged each individual cDNA molecule. From the 5' RACE reads, TCRdb called clonotypes with MiXCR, one entry per CDR3 protein. Of 1,500,000 or so distinct CDR3 sequences in the sample, roughly 60% were seen once. V gave up 6 bases and J gave up 0 bases, with 14 bases separating them. Germline CDR1 and CDR2: ENHRY and SYGVKD. This CDR3 has 15 amino acids. This TCR was recovered from a man between 18 and 35 years old in good health. The V call is TRBV10-3, the J call TRBJ1-1; the D gene is possibly TRBD1 (6 bases). Sequencing was performed on blood. The CDR3 sequence is CAIRISGAVNTEAFF. The CDR3 DNA reads TGTGCCATCAGGATCTCAGGGGCCGTGAACACTGAAGCTTTCTTT.